This T cell receptor (beta chain) derives from a study of CD8 T cells in ankylosing spondylitis. Study results and caveats: CD8+ disease-linked clones were present at relatively low frequencies in blood. A motif of 8 or 9 highly homologous TCR beta variants was seen as apparently characteristic of ankylosing spondylitis blood. Before this, some motif variants had been reported in reactive arthritis synovial fluid and blood. Disease-linked clones reportedly showed significant enrichment in matched ankylosing spondylitis synovial fluid.

Quantitative 5'-RACE was performed with molecular barcodes, and it yielded the TCR beta libraries. TCRdb itself ran the 5' RACE reads through MiXCR, one entry per CDR3 protein. The data show a few hundred thousand distinct CDR3 sequences, around 22% seen once. This clonotype occurred a few times. Its antigen is currently unknown. V was pared by 5 bases and J by 4 bases, with 10 bases of the junction left unmatched. CDR3 length equals 15 residues. The germline V gene encodes CDR1 SGHRS and CDR2 YFSETQ. Material for sequencing was blood, either unsorted or a sorted T cell fraction (not recorded which). The V call is TRBV5-1, the J call TRBJ2-7; 9 bases are a match to TRBD1. This sequence was found in a male donor with ankylosing spondylitis. Here the CDR3 DNA reads TGCGCCAGCAGGCTTGCAGGACAGGGGCTTTACGAGCAGTACTTC. This codes for CASRLAGQGLYEQYF. Full variable domain (remainder filled in from reference TRBV5-1 and TRBJ2-7): KAGVTQTPRYLIKTRGQQVTLSCSPISGHRSVSWYQQTPGQGLQFLFEYFSETQRNKGNFPGRFSGRQFSNSRSEMNVSTLELGDSALYLCASRLAGQGLYEQYFGPGTRLTVT.